Reported below is one T cell receptor beta chain. This sample is drawn from a study of radiation and T cells in renal cell carcinoma. Here immunoSEQ multiplex PCR was the method, and the copy in TCRdb shows in-frame clones only, minus some. Altogether about 150,000 clones are present, around 90% being singletons, with the ten largest covering 10% to 15%. This CDR3 is built from 15 residues. Germline CDR1 and CDR2: SGDLS and YYNGEE. Trimming took off 3 bases at V and 0 bases at J, with 10 bases between the two ends. As for time point: blood 2 weeks post-SBRT. This sample's treatment: 15 Gy SBRT to primary tumor, nephrectomy 4 weeks later. Serial blood draws occurred at baseline and 2 and 4 weeks post-SBRT.

The material was blood, obtained from a patient whose treatment included radiotherapy and nephrectomy. The chain joins TRBV9 to TRBJ2-1; tentatively, D is TRBD1 (6 bases). The receptor was derived from a woman in her forties or fifties with renal cell carcinoma. CDR3 nucleotides: TGTGCCAGCAGCGGCCGAGGGGGCTCCTACAATGAGCAGTTCTTC. Translated: CASSGRGGSYNEQFF.